The clone carrying this T cell receptor (beta chain) has just one count. Its antigen is unidentified. This sample was taken from a study of yellow fever vaccine responses in identical twins. General study points: The T cell response to vaccination in identical twins was reportedly partly convergent and partly personalized.

The CDR3 is made up of 11 amino acids. CDR1 and CDR2 from the germline V gene are LNHNV and YYDKDF (reference sequence). V was pared by 2 bases and J by 2 bases, with 0 bases between. In TCRdb, the RT-PCR reads were re-called with MiXCR into one record per CDR3 protein. The repertoire has about 2,400 distinct CDR3 sequences, 82% of them found once; the top ten carry 5.4%. The TCR sequence derives from a woman younger than 30 who received the yellow fever vaccine. The sequencing used T cells from blood (PBMCs), unsorted or a sorted subset (not recorded which), collected before or after yellow fever vaccination (not recorded which). J is TRBJ1-1 and V is TRBV15; D not resolved. This CDR3 reads CATSRNTEAFF. The CDR3 bases are TGTGCCACCAGCAGAAACACTGAAGCTTTCTTT.